Presented here are 20 T cell receptor beta chains from one specimen sequenced in a study of molecular identifiers for immune sequencing clone quantification. TCRdb independently ran MiXCR on the PCR reads; one entry per CDR3 protein. The table includes around 480,000 distinct CDR3 sequences, about 22% detected once. The sequenced sample consisted of naive CD8+ T cells from blood, with Jurkat cell RNA spiked in. Regarding subset: FACS-sorted CD8+CD4-CCR7+CD45RA+ naive T cells. The receptors were gathered from a human donor in good health. Some libraries in this study had Jurkat cell RNA spiked in.

This clonotype has just a few counts. Since the CDR3 does not end with the conserved phenylalanine or tryptophan, this likely comes from a read error. The chain recombines TRBV7-6 with TRBJ2-3; D is unresolved. Trimming left V 5 bases short and J 1 base short, with 16 bases between. The CDR3 has 16 residues. Per the germline V gene, CDR1 is SGHVS and CDR2 is FNYEAQ. The CDR3 reads CASSAHPQWGTDTQYL. In nucleotides, the CDR3 is TGTGCCAGCAGCGCTCACCCACAGTGGGGCACAGATACGCAGTATCTT.

The rearrangement links TRBV5-5 to TRBJ2-1; TRBD1 aligns across 7 bases. The germline V gene has CDR1 SGHKS and CDR2 YYEKEE (reference sequence). J gave up 6 bases and V 3 bases, and 9 bases lay outside the gene matches. The CDR3 is made up of 15 amino acids. CDR3 amino acids: CASSSQGVMSNEQFF. DNA for the CDR3: TGTGCCAGCAGCTCGCAGGGGGTGATGAGCAATGAGCAGTTCTTC.

In its sample, this clonotype was seen a few times. The chain has TRBV6-2 or TRBV6-3 and TRBJ2-5; 12 bases align to TRBD2. The CDR3 totals 16 residues. Germline trimming cut 6 bases from V and 4 bases from J; bases unmatched to any gene: 9. CDR1 is MNHEY and CDR2 is SVGEGT in the germline V gene. CDR3 DNA: TGTGCCAGCAGACGACTTGGGACTAGCGGGCCAGAGACCCAGTACTTC. Its translation is CASRRLGTSGPETQYF.

This clonotype has a count of ten or more. The rearrangement joins TRBV30 to TRBJ2-6; D gene ambiguous. From germline, CDR1 is GTSNPN and CDR2 SVGIG (reference sequence). Trimming shortened V by 0 bases and J by 1 base, and 4 bases separated the two germline ends. This CDR3 spans 14 amino acids. The CDR3 sequence: CAWSVESGANVLTF. CDR3 bases: TGTGCCTGGAGTGTGGAGTCTGGGGCCAACGTCCTGACTTTC.

A note on this clonotype: Given a much more abundant clone one base away, this may be a read error. The rearrangement joins TRBV7-9 to TRBJ2-5; D is ambiguous. CDR1 and CDR2 from the germline V gene are SEHNR and FQNEAQ (reference sequence). The CDR3 totals 14 residues. CDR3 DNA sequence: TGTGCCAGCAGCTTAGAAGGATACCAAGAGACCCAGCACTTC. Translation: CASSLEGYQETQHF.

The chain uses TRBV29-1 and TRBJ2-1; 8 nucleotides agree with TRBD2. Losses at the gene ends were 4 bases for V and 2 bases for J; bases not matched to a gene: 4. Germline V lookup: CDR1 SQVTM, CDR2 ANQGSEA. This CDR3 has 14 residues. CDR3 DNA sequence: TGCAGCGTTGGAGGCGGGGGGACCTACAATGAGCAGTTCTTC. Its translation is CSVGGGGTYNEQFF.

The sample holds many counts of this clonotype. The chain links TRBV29-1 to TRBJ2-7; 7 nucleotides match TRBD1. The CDR3 runs 13 residues. CDR1 and CDR2 from the germline V gene are SQVTM and ANQGSEA. Trimming at V came to 6 bases and at J to 5 bases, leaving 10 bases not matched to a gene. CDR3 region: CSVGGQAADEQYF. The CDR3 DNA follows: TGCAGCGTCGGAGGACAGGCGGCGGACGAGCAGTACTTC.

A few counts support this clonotype. The rearrangement uses TRBV30 and TRBJ2-3; D call uncertain. V lost 8 bases, J lost 0 bases, and 12 bases lay in between. Germline-derived CDR1 and CDR2 are GTSNPN and SVGIG (reference sequence). The CDR3 runs 13 residues. Here the CDR3 reads CAGSTVSTDTQYF. The DNA for the CDR3 is TGTGCCGGTTCCACCGTCAGCACAGATACGCAGTATTTT.

There are many counts of this clonotype. This chain links TRBV29-1 with TRBJ2-3, with D unresolved. The V and J ends lost 1 base and 2 bases respectively, with 13 bases between them. The CDR3 has 15 amino acids. The germline V gene has CDR1 SQVTM and CDR2 ANQGSEA. The CDR3 DNA reads TGCAGCGTTGAAGGGTCGAGTAGCCCCACAGATACGCAGTATTTT. This gives the protein CSVEGSSSPTDTQYF.

This clonotype has a handful of counts. The V call is TRBV19, the J call TRBJ2-7; 12 nucleotides align to TRBD2. In germline, CDR1 is LNHDA, CDR2 SQIVND (reference sequence). The V segment lost 3 bases and the J segment 2 bases; nucleotides outside the gene matches: 2. The CDR3 covers 15 residues. The CDR3 reads CASSMTSGRPYEQYF. The CDR3 DNA is TGTGCCAGTAGTATGACTAGCGGGAGACCCTACGAGCAGTACTTC. The full variable domain, with the rest looked up from reference TRBV19 and TRBJ2-7, is DGGITQSPKYLFRKEGQNVTLSCEQNLNHDAMYWYRQDPGQGLRLIYYSQIVNDFQKGDIAEGYSVSREKKESFPLTVTSAQKNPTAFYLCASSMTSGRPYEQYFGPGTRLTVT.

This clonotype was detected once. This may come from a read error, since a much larger clone is one base off. V gene TRBV28 combines with J gene TRBJ2-7; a possible D gene is TRBD2 (5 bases). Germline V gives CDR1 MDHEN, CDR2 SYDVKM. The CDR3 sequence is 14 residues long. V lost 8 bases and J lost 5, with 19 bases in between. Written as DNA, the CDR3 is TGTGCCAGCGCCACTACACTAGGTCCGGACGAGCAGTACTTC. Translating gives CASATTLGPDEQYF.

The rearrangement joins TRBV29-1 to TRBJ2-1; 7 positions agree with TRBD2. The CDR3 covers 13 residues. J lost 7 bases, V lost 0 bases, and 3 bases had no gene match. The germline V gene has CDR1 SQVTM and CDR2 ANQGSEA. The CDR3 sequence is CSVEEAGDNEQFF. CDR3 nucleotide sequence: TGCAGCGTTGAAGAGGCGGGGGATAATGAGCAGTTCTTC.

This clonotype has ten or more counts. The chain has TRBV7-2 and TRBJ2-7; D uncertain. Germline V lookup: CDR1 SGHTA, CDR2 FQGNSA. The CDR3 is made up of 14 amino acids. V lost 1 base, J lost 0 bases, and 7 bases lay in between. The CDR3: CASSLVRSSYEQYF. DNA of the CDR3: TGTGCCAGCAGCTTAGTGCGGAGCTCCTACGAGCAGTACTTC.

For this clonotype: This may be a read error, as it is one base from a much larger clone. The conserved closing phenylalanine or tryptophan is absent in this CDR3, likely reflecting a read error. The J gene is TRBJ1-1, the V gene TRBV7-6, with a weak D call TRBD1 (6 bases). There are 13 residues in the CDR3. V gave up 2 bases and J gave up 4 bases, with 8 bases separating them. The germline gives CDR1 SGHVS, CDR2 FNYEAQ. Here the CDR3 reads CASSLSGATEAFL. In DNA form, the CDR3 reads TGTGCCAGCAGCTTATCAGGGGCCACTGAAGCTTTCCTT.

This clonotype was observed a handful of times. This rearrangement joins TRBV7-9 to TRBJ2-1; D possibly corresponds to TRBD1 (6 bases). The CDR3 is 15 residues long. In germline, CDR1 is SEHNR, CDR2 FQNEAQ (reference sequence). The ends were cut back, 4 bases at V and 3 bases at J, with 13 bases in the middle. Here the CDR3 reads CASSYRDTGYNEQFF. The CDR3 region has the DNA TGTGCCAGCAGCTACCGGGACACCGGCTACAATGAGCAGTTCTTC.

This clonotype has just a few counts. The rearrangement links TRBV19 to TRBJ2-7; the D gene is possibly TRBD1 (6 bases). There are 14 residues in the CDR3. The germline V gene has CDR1 LNHDA and CDR2 SQIVND (reference sequence). Trimming left V 8 bases short and J 5 bases short, with 19 bases between. CDR3 sequence (DNA): TGTGCCAGTGCGATCCGGGACAAAGTAGACGAGCAGTACTTC. The encoded protein is CASAIRDKVDEQYF.

As concerns this clonotype: A much larger clonotype is one base distant, so this may be a read error. This rearrangement joins TRBV4-3 to TRBJ2-5, with TRBD1 as a possible D gene (6 bases). The length of the CDR3 is 14 residues. Trimming removed 4 bases from V and 4 bases from J, with 13 bases in between. Germline V gene lookup returns CDR1 LGHNA and CDR2 YSLEER. For the CDR3, the DNA is TGCGCCAGCAGCCGAGAGGGCAGGGGAGAGACCCAGTACTTC. Its protein is CASSREGRGETQYF.

The chain uses TRBV4-1 and TRBJ2-3; 7 bases fit TRBD2. This CDR3 has 16 amino acids. Germline CDR1 MGHRA, CDR2 YSYEKL. The V and J ends lost 3 bases and 7 bases, in that order; junction bases with no gene match: 13. This CDR3 reads CASSQIPGTNEYTQYF. The DNA for the CDR3 is TGCGCCAGCAGCCAGATACCCGGGACTAACGAATATACGCAGTATTTT.

Many counts were recorded for this clonotype. V usage is TRBV2 and J usage is TRBJ2-2; 8 bases line up with TRBD2. Losses at the gene ends were 6 bases for V and 6 bases for J; bases not matched to a gene: 9. CDR3 length: 15 amino acids. Germline V gene data show CDR1 as SNHLY and CDR2 as FYNNEI. Written as DNA, the CDR3 is TGTGCCAGCAGCGATCCCCCCGGGGGGGCCGGGGAGCTGTTTTTT. Protein: CASSDPPGGAGELFF.

This clonotype was observed many times. The gene calls are TRBV7-6 and TRBJ2-1; TRBD1 might be the D (7 bases). The germline V gene encodes CDR1 SGHVS and CDR2 FNYEAQ. The CDR3 extends over 14 amino acids. V lost 2 bases and J lost 7, with 12 bases in between. This CDR3 is CASSLSGGKNEQFF. As DNA, the CDR3 is TGTGCCAGCAGCTTATCAGGGGGGAAGAATGAGCAGTTCTTC.